This is a list of T cell receptor beta chains from one sample in a study of control samples from healthy donors and cancer patients. TCRdb's table, derived via immunoSEQ multiplex PCR, lists solely in-frame clones and lacks some. The table includes about 82,000 clones, more than 70% detected once. The specimen was blood. These TCRs come from a man aged 50 to 60 in good health. Each CDR3 is given with its conserved first and last residue. The D gene is left open where the match is weak. Rows give clone size only sometimes, using once, few, many, or a class for an expanded clone.

TRBV4-1	once	TRBJ2-5	15	TRBD2	CASSDTSGGMKTQYF	TGCGCCAGCAGCGATACTAGCGGGGGGATGAAGACCCAGTACTTC
TRBV5-6	few	TRBJ1-4	14	TRBD1	CASSFGQGSEKLFF	TGTGCCAGCAGCTTCGGACAGGGTAGTGAAAAACTGTTTTTT
TRBV2	.	TRBJ2-1	14	.	CASSLGNSYNEQFF	TGTGCCAGCAGTCTGGGAAACTCCTACAATGAGCAGTTCTTC
TRBV19	.	TRBJ1-3	16	.	CASSIGRAPSGNTIYF	TGTGCCAGTAGTATCGGCAGGGCACCTTCCGGAAACACCATATATTTT
TRBV7-9	once	TRBJ2-7	15	.	CASSSGRERGYEQYF	TGTGCCAGCAGCTCCGGACGGGAAAGGGGTTACGAGCAGTACTTC
TRBV6-6	.	TRBJ1-2	14	TRBD1	CASSYGTGNGGYTF	TGTGCCAGCAGTTACGGGACAGGTAACGGTGGCTACACCTTC
TRBV24-1	once	TRBJ2-1	16	TRBD2	CATSEITSGGAGEQFF	TGTGCCACCAGTGAGATAACTAGCGGGGGGGCCGGTGAGCAGTTCTTC
TRBV7-6	few	TRBJ1-6	14	.	CASSRMTDNSPLHF	TGTGCCAGCAGCCGAATGACAGATAATTCACCCCTCCACTTT
TRBV7-3	.	TRBJ2-3	15	.	CASSLMGPSTDTQYF	TGTGCCAGCAGCTTGATGGGACCTAGCACAGATACGCAGTATTTT
TRBV6-5	once	TRBJ1-2	13	.	CASSQGPNYGYTF	TGTGCCAGCTCGCAGGGACCTAACTATGGCTACACCTTC
TRBV18	.	TRBJ2-7	14	.	CASSPEGPTYEQYF	TGTGCCAGCTCACCGGAAGGCCCTACCTACGAGCAGTACTTC
TRBV30	.	TRBJ1-1	11	.	CAWSVNTEAFF	TGTGCCTGGAGTGTAAACACTGAAGCTTTCTTT
TRBV19	.	TRBJ1-2	15	TRBD1	CATEEWTGGTYGYTF	TGTGCAACCGAAGAATGGACAGGGGGCACCTATGGCTACACCTTC
TRBV13	.	TRBJ2-3	16	.	CASSYRLSGGTDTQYF	TGTGCCAGCAGCTACCGACTCTCCGGGGGCACAGATACGCAGTATTTT
TRBV18	.	TRBJ1-3	13	TRBD1	CASGTGAGNTIYF	TGTGCCAGCGGGACAGGGGCAGGAAACACCATATATTTT
TRBV18	.	TRBJ1-1	14	TRBD1	CASSPGTGNTEAFF	TGTGCCAGCTCACCAGGGACAGGGAACACTGAAGCTTTCTTT
TRBV5-1	.	TRBJ1-1	14	TRBD1	CASSQGQGIAEAFF	TGCGCCAGCAGCCAAGGACAGGGAATCGCTGAAGCTTTCTTT
TRBV4-3	.	TRBJ2-1	18	TRBD1	CASSQDLPGTGGANEQFF	TGCGCCAGCAGCCAAGACCTGCCCGGGACAGGGGGGGCGAATGAGCAGTTCTTC
TRBV5-1	.	TRBJ2-5	15	TRBD1	CASSLAGQGQETQYF	TGCGCCAGCAGCTTGGCTGGACAGGGACAAGAGACCCAGTACTTC
TRBV25-1	.	TRBJ1-1	13	.	CASRLEGDTEAFF	TGTGCCAGCAGACTAGAGGGGGACACTGAAGCTTTCTTT
TRBV7-2	.	TRBJ2-2	14	.	CASSLLPGAGELFF	TGTGCCAGCAGCTTACTTCCGGGGGCCGGGGAGCTGTTTTTT
TRBV12-3/TRBV12-4	.	TRBJ2-4	13	.	CASSLNGKNIQYF	TGTGCCAGCAGTTTAAACGGCAAAAACATTCAGTACTTC
TRBV7-2	.	TRBJ1-6	13	TRBD1	CASSLERTGPLHF	TGTGCCAGCAGCTTAGAGAGGACAGGGCCCCTCCACTTT
TRBV9	.	TRBJ2-1	15	TRBD2	CASSISGGPYNEQFF	TGTGCCAGCAGCATTAGCGGGGGGCCATACAATGAGCAGTTCTTC
TRBV11-3	.	TRBJ2-1	15	.	CASSASVNSYNEQFF	TGTGCCAGCAGCGCTAGCGTTAACTCCTACAATGAGCAGTTCTTC
TRBV19	.	TRBJ1-3	14	.	CASSPGYSGNTIYF	TGTGCCAGTTCCCCAGGGTACTCTGGAAACACCATATATTTT
TRBV3-1/TRBV3-2	once	TRBJ1-2	14	.	CASSQDRQFYGYTF	TGTGCCAGCAGCCAAGATCGCCAGTTCTATGGCTACACCTTC
TRBV7-8	.	TRBJ1-5	13	.	CASSTGINQPQHF	TGTGCCAGCAGCACGGGGATCAATCAGCCCCAGCATTTT
TRBV4-2	.	TRBJ2-7	17	.	CASSQERESGFPYEQYF	TGTGCCAGCAGCCAAGAGAGAGAGTCTGGATTTCCCTACGAGCAGTACTTC
TRBV6-5	.	TRBJ1-5	15	.	CASSLTGGQRQPQHF	TGTGCCAGCAGTCTAACGGGGGGGCAGAGGCAGCCCCAGCATTTT